This T cell receptor beta chain was retrieved from a study of neurological immune-mediated disorders. Using its own MiXCR run on the 5' RACE reads, TCRdb lists one record per CDR3 protein. This sample has tens of thousands of distinct CDR3 sequences, with approximately 4% found just once. This CDR3 comprises 12 residues. V was cut by 3 bases and J by 7 bases, with 9 bases left in between. CDR1 and CDR2 (germline): MDHEN, SYDVKM. This clonotype was detected many times. The chain employs TRBV28 and TRBJ1-1; possible D gene TRBD1, 6 bases. Specimen: PBMCs. This TCR was recovered from a woman aged 25 to 39 with multiple sclerosis. CDR3 region: CASSFGQIEAFF. The DNA of the CDR3 is TGTGCCAGCAGTTTCGGACAGATTGAAGCTTTCTTT.